The rows below give T cell receptor beta chains drawn from one sample of a study of T cells in Graves' hyperthyroidism and ophthalmopathy. A single record per CDR3 protein comes from TCRdb applying MiXCR to the multiplex PCR reads. The table has 560,000 or so distinct CDR3 sequences, just under 20% seen once. Sequencing was done on a sample of blood. These receptors were collected from a man between 40 and 49 years old with Graves' ophthalmopathy. CDR3s include the opening cysteine and the closing phenylalanine or tryptophan. A D gene is named only where the DNA matches it firmly. Clone size appears in some rows only: once, few, many, or a class for an expanded clone.

>TRBV7-3|NA|NA|TRBJ2-5
TGTGCCAGCAGCTTACGGGGAGGAACAGAGACCCACTACTTC
CASSLRGGTETHYF
>TRBV7-9|many|TRBD2|TRBJ2-7
TGTGCCAGCAGCTTAGGGGAGGGCCGGTACGAGCAGTACTTC
CASSLGEGRYEQYF
>TRBV11-2|many|TRBD2|TRBJ2-3
TGTGCCAGCAGCTTGGCCAGCGGGAGGGCGGTAGATACGCAGTATTTT
CASSLASGRAVDTQYF
>TRBV12-5|few|NA|TRBJ2-7
TGTGCTAGTGGTCCGCAAGGACAGTCCTACGAGCAGTACTTC
CASGPQGQSYEQYF
>TRBV29-1|few|NA|TRBJ2-3
TGCAGCGTTGTGTTGAGAACAGATACGCAGTATTTT
CSVVLRTDTQYF
>TRBV5-1|NA|NA|TRBJ1-2
TGCGCCAGCAGCTTGGGACATAACTATGGCTACACCTTC
CASSLGHNYGYTF
>TRBV11-1|few|TRBD1|TRBJ2-7
TGTGCCAGCAGTTATGACAGACAGGGCGCCTACGAGCAGTACTTC
CASSYDRQGAYEQYF
>TRBV6-1|few|NA|TRBJ1-1
TGTGCCAGCAGTCCAGGGAAGACTGAAGCTTTCTTT
CASSPGKTEAFF
>TRBV7-9|NA|TRBD1|TRBJ2-2
TGTGCCAGCAGGAGACAGGGAGAGAAGGCCGGGGAGCTGTTTTTT
CASRRQGEKAGELFF
>TRBV18|many|NA|TRBJ1-1
TGTGCCAGCTCACCGGTGTCAGCCGAAGCTTTCTTT
CASSPVSAEAFF
>TRBV30|many|NA|TRBJ1-1
TGTGCCTGGAGTCAACAGGCGGGAAGTGAAGCTTTCTTT
CAWSQQAGSEAFF
>TRBV28|many|TRBD1|TRBJ1-2
TGTGCCAGCAGTCTGACAGGGGGCATTGGCTACACCTTC
CASSLTGGIGYTF
>TRBV6-1|NA|NA|TRBJ1-5
TGTGCCAGCCATAAGGGACGGGATAATCAGCCCCAGCATTTT
CASHKGRDNQPQHF
>TRBV12-3/TRBV12-4|few|NA|TRBJ2-7
TGTGCCAGCAGTTTGGTCCTAAACCACGAGCAGTACTTC
CASSLVLNHEQYF
>TRBV19|many|TRBD1|TRBJ1-2
TGTGCCAGCAGCCCGACAGGGAATTATGGCTACACCTTC
CASSPTGNYGYTF
>TRBV7-9|many|NA|TRBJ2-5
TGTGCCAGCAGCGGGCGGGTACGGCAAGAGACCCAGTACTTC
CASSGRVRQETQYF
>TRBV24-1|few|TRBD1|TRBJ2-1
TGTGCCACCAAAGGCAGGGGGAATGAGCAGTTCTTC
CATKGRGNEQFF
>TRBV18|NA|TRBD1|TRBJ1-4
TGTGCCAGCTCACCGAGGGGACAGGGCGGGGAAAAACTGTTTTTT
CASSPRGQGGEKLFF
>TRBV11-3|NA|TRBD1|TRBJ2-5
TGTGCCAGCAGCTCACGAGGACAGGGGAGCGGGGAGACCCAGTACTTC
CASSSRGQGSGETQYF
>TRBV6-1|NA|TRBD1|TRBJ1-4
TGTGCCAGCAGTTTTTACCCACAGGGGGAAAAACTGTTTTTT
CASSFYPQGEKLFF
>TRBV11-2|NA|TRBD2|TRBJ2-1
TGTGCCAGCAGCACCCCCAGGACTAGCGGGAGAGGGCATGAGCAGTTCTTC
CASSTPRTSGRGHEQFF
>TRBV19|many|NA|TRBJ2-5
TGTGCCAGTAGTCTGGAGAGGGGGAGGCAAGAGACCCAGTACTTC
CASSLERGRQETQYF
>TRBV6-2/TRBV6-3|NA|NA|TRBJ2-5
TGTGCCAGCAGTTACCCGGGGACACCAGGGGTGGAGACCCAGTACTTC
CASSYPGTPGVETQYF
>TRBV25-1|NA|NA|TRBJ1-2
TGTGCCAGCGGAAATTTCGCGGACTATGGCTACACCTTC
CASGNFADYGYTF
>TRBV28|many|TRBD2|TRBJ2-4
TGTGCCAGCAACCTCGGGGGAGGGGCGCTAGCCAAAAACATTCAGTACTTC
CASNLGGGALAKNIQYF
>TRBV28|NA|NA|TRBJ1-2
TGTGCCAGCAGTTTAATTGGCGGTCACTATGGCTACACCTTC
CASSLIGGHYGYTF
>TRBV5-1|few|NA|TRBJ2-7
TGCGCCAGCAGCTTGGCCGGACGCGCCTACGAGCAGTACTTC
CASSLAGRAYEQYF
>TRBV5-1|many|NA|TRBJ1-5
TGCGCCAGCAGCTTGGACAGCACTAGCAATCAGCCCCAGCATTTT
CASSLDSTSNQPQHF
>TRBV19|few|TRBD2|TRBJ2-1
TGTGCCAGTAGTATGGGACAAGGACTAGCGGGAGGGCCTGGCTACAATGAGCAGTTCTTC
CASSMGQGLAGGPGYNEQFF
>TRBV6-2/TRBV6-3|NA|NA|TRBJ2-7
TGTGCCAGCCGGGGGGCCGGGAGGATCTACGAGCAGTACTTC
CASRGAGRIYEQYF
>TRBV18|many|NA|TRBJ1-6
TGTGCCAGCTCACCAACCAGGGTTGATTCACCCCTCCACTTT
CASSPTRVDSPLHF
>TRBV5-1|NA|NA|TRBJ2-3
TGCGCCAGCAGCTTGGCATTGGCTTCTAGCGATACGCAGTATTTT
CASSLALASSDTQYF
>TRBV6-1|NA|NA|TRBJ2-7
TGTGCCAGCAGTTCGACAACTACTACGGGGGAGCAGTACTTC
CASSSTTTTGEQYF
>TRBV7-2|NA|NA|TRBJ1-5
TGTGCCAGCAGCTTAGCGAGCAGCAATCAGCCCCAGCATTTT
CASSLASSNQPQHF
>TRBV30|NA|NA|TRBJ1-5
TGTGCCTGGAGTCACCGGGCTGGTCAGCCCCAGCATTTT
CAWSHRAGQPQHF
>TRBV7-8|NA|NA|TRBJ1-2
TGTGCCAGCAGCTCTCAAGCGACGGAAGTCAAATATCGCTATGGCTACACCTTC
CASSSQATEVKYRYGYTF
>TRBV20-1|few|NA|TRBJ1-4
TGCAGTGCTAGGGTGAGGACGGAAGGTGAAAAACTGTTTTTT
CSARVRTEGEKLFF